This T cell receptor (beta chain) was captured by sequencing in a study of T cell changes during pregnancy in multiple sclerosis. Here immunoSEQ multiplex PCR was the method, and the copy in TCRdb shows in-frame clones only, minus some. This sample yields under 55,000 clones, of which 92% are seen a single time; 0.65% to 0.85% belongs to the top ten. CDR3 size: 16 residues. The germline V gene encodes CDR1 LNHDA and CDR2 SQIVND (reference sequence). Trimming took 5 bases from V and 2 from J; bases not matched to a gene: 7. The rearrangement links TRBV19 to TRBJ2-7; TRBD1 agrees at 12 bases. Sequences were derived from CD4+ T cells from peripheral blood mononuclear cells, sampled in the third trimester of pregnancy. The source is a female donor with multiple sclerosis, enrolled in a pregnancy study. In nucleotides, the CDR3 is TGTGCCAGTAGTGCGGGGACAGGGGGCATCCCCTACGAGCAGTACTTC. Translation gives CASSAGTGGIPYEQYF.